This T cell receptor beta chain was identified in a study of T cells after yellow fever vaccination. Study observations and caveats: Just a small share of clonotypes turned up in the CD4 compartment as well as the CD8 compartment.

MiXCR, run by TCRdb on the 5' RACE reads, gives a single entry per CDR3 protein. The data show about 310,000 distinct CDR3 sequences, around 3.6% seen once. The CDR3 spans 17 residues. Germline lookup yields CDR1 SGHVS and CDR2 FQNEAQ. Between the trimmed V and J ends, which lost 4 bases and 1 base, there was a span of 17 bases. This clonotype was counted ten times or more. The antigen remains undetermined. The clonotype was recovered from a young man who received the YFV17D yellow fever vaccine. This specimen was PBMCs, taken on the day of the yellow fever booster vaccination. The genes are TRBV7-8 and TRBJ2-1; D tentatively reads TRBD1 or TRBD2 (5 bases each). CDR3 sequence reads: CASSWGFTVRSYNEQFF. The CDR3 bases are TGTGCCAGCAGCTGGGGGTTTACGGTACGGTCCTACAATGAGCAGTTCTTC.